A single sample gave rise to the 29 T cell receptor beta chains below, sequenced in a study of T-cell memory formation after mild COVID-19. MiXCR, applied by TCRdb to the 5' RACE reads, yields one record per CDR3 protein. Of under 700,000 distinct CDR3 sequences listed, roughly 21% are singletons. Sequenced: PBMCs or a T cell subset sorted from them (not recorded which). These receptor sequences come from an adult woman who had mild COVID-19 (a few samples of this study predate the infection). Cell type and time point are not known.

This clonotype was seen a few times. The chain couples TRBV7-3 to TRBJ1-1; weak D call: TRBD1 (5 bases). Looked up from germline, CDR1 is SGHTA and CDR2 is FQGTGA. The CDR3 contains 13 residues. Trimming cost V 4 bases and J 6 bases, with 12 bases left between them. DNA for the CDR3: TGTGCCAGCAGCTCTCAGGGTCAATCTGAAGCTTTCTTT. Protein: CASSSQGQSEAFF.

This chain links TRBV12-3 or TRBV12-4 with TRBJ2-1; 7 bases match TRBD2. V lost 3 bases, J lost 4 bases, and 3 bases stayed unmatched. The CDR3 spans 14 residues. The CDR3 region is CASSFGGGYNEQFF. The CDR3 DNA sequence: TGTGCCAGCAGTTTTGGCGGGGGATACAATGAGCAGTTCTTC.

The rearrangement uses TRBV18 and TRBJ1-4; D not certain. Germline V CDR1 and CDR2: KGHSH, LQKENI. This CDR3 is 12 amino acids long. Between the trimmed V and J ends, which lost 6 bases and 8 bases, there was a span of 10 bases. As DNA, the CDR3 is TGTGCCAGCTCCAGCAATCGAGAAAAACTGTTTTTT. This sequence encodes CASSSNREKLFF.

The chain links TRBV7-9 to TRBJ2-5; 12 positions agree with TRBD2. Per germline, CDR1 SEHNR and CDR2 FQNEAQ (reference sequence). This CDR3 spans 16 amino acids. V shed 5 bases, J shed 5 bases, and the junction held 9 bases outside the gene matches. The CDR3 coding sequence is TGTGCCAGCAGCCCCAGACTAGCGGGAGTGCGGGAGACCCAGTACTTC. This translates into CASSPRLAGVRETQYF.

J is TRBJ2-7 and V is TRBV11-2, with unresolved D. V was pared by 4 bases and J by 3 bases, with 16 bases between. The CDR3 spans 15 residues. Germline CDR1 is SGHAT and CDR2 is FQNNGV. The CDR3 DNA sequence: TGTGCCAGCAGCTCAGCCGTGGGCTACCTCTACGAGCAGTACTTC. Protein: CASSSAVGYLYEQYF.

This sequence joins TRBV12-3 or TRBV12-4 and TRBJ1-1; possible D gene TRBD1, 6 bases. V was clipped by 8 bases and J by 5 bases, with 21 bases between them. The CDR3 runs 15 residues. CDR3 nucleotide sequence: TGTGCCAGCGGGCTCAAACGGGGGGCGAGAACTGAAGCTTTCTTT. As protein: CASGLKRGARTEAFF.

A few counts support this clonotype. The chain couples TRBV5-4 to TRBJ1-1; 10 bases are shared with TRBD1. The trim removed 6 bases at V and 4 bases at J, leaving 3 bases unmatched. The CDR3 is 13 residues long. CDR1 SGHNT and CDR2 YYREEE come from the germline V gene (reference sequence). The CDR3 sequence is CASIRTGGTEAFF. The CDR3 nucleotides read TGTGCCAGCATTCGGACAGGGGGCACTGAAGCTTTCTTT.

The V gene is TRBV7-2, the J gene TRBJ2-4, with a possible D match to TRBD2 (5 bases). The V gene lost 4 bases and the J gene lost 9 bases, with 10 bases spanning the gap. CDR1 SGHTA and CDR2 FQGNSA come from the germline V gene. This CDR3 region has 12 residues. CDR3: CASSYYGSIQYF. The CDR3 DNA reads TGTGCCAGCAGCTACTATGGGAGCATTCAGTACTTC.

The V call is TRBV12-3 or TRBV12-4, the J call TRBJ1-3; D gene ambiguous. Between the trimmed V and J ends, which lost 6 bases and 4 bases, there was a span of 10 bases. The CDR3 extends over 13 amino acids. The CDR3 nucleotides read TGTGCCAGCAGCGACCGAAAAGGAAACACCATATATTTT. Protein product: CASSDRKGNTIYF.

V usage is TRBV6-5 and J usage is TRBJ2-6; D unresolved. This CDR3 has 15 amino acids. Looked up from germline, CDR1 is MNHEY and CDR2 is SVGAGI. The V end was cut by 6 bases, the J end by 4 bases, with 13 bases between. CDR3 sequence (DNA): TGTGCCAGCAGCCTTCAGCAAGCCGGGGCCAACGTCCTGACTTTC. It encodes CASSLQQAGANVLTF.

V usage is TRBV5-1 and J usage is TRBJ2-7; D is tentatively TRBD1 or TRBD2 (5 bases each). Trimming removed 2 bases at V and 4 bases at J, with 13 bases between. Per germline, CDR1 SGHRS and CDR2 YFSETQ. This CDR3 has 14 residues. CDR3 DNA sequence: TGCGCCAGCAGCTTCGTGTGGGGGAGATACGAGCAGTACTTC. Protein: CASSFVWGRYEQYF. Drawing the rest from reference TRBV5-1 and TRBJ2-7, the complete variable domain is KAGVTQTPRYLIKTRGQQVTLSCSPISGHRSVSWYQQTPGQGLQFLFEYFSETQRNKGNFPGRFSGRQFSNSRSEMNVSTLELGDSALYLCASSFVWGRYEQYFGPGTRLTVT.

This chain links TRBV19 with TRBJ1-2; D not resolved. V lost 10 bases to trimming and J lost 6 bases, with 15 bases between them. This CDR3 region has 12 residues. Per germline, CDR1 LNHDA and CDR2 SQIVND (reference sequence). CDR3 residues: CATRTGFNGYTF. The DNA of the CDR3 is TGTGCCACCCGTACGGGCTTTAATGGCTACACCTTC.

This clonotype has more than one count but fewer than ten. The chain uses TRBV5-1 and TRBJ2-2, with a tentative D call TRBD2 (5 bases). V gave up 3 bases and J gave up 1 base, with 19 bases separating them. Looked up from germline, CDR1 is SGHRS and CDR2 is YFSETQ. The CDR3 runs to 18 residues. CDR3 sequence (DNA): TGCGCCAGCAGCTCCACACCCCCCGGGGTTATGAACACCGGGGAGCTGTTTTTT. It codes for CASSSTPPGVMNTGELFF.

There are a few counts of this clonotype. The rearrangement links TRBV14 to TRBJ1-5; D gene ambiguous. This CDR3 contains 16 residues. V was cut by 7 bases and J by 0 bases, with 16 bases left in between. The germline V gene has CDR1 SGHDN and CDR2 FVKESK. In nucleotides, the CDR3 is TGTGCCAGCATCCTCCGATGGGCTTATAGCAATCAGCCCCAGCATTTT. This codes for CASILRWAYSNQPQHF.

The genes are TRBV30 and TRBJ2-1; no clear D. Germline assignment: CDR1 GTSNPN and CDR2 SVGIG (reference sequence). This CDR3 has 15 residues. V was cut by 2 bases and J by 0 bases, with 11 bases left in between. The CDR3, as DNA: TGTGCCTGGAGTCAACAGCTAAGCTCCTACAATGAGCAGTTCTTC. This sequence encodes CAWSQQLSSYNEQFF.

In this sample, this clonotype turned up a few times. This chain joins TRBV20-1 and TRBJ2-7; the match to TRBD2 covers 11 bases. V trimming: 7 bases; J trimming: 1 base; junction bases outside the gene matches: 18. CDR3 size: 18 residues. Germline V gene sequence: CDR1 DFQATT, CDR2 SNEGSKA (reference sequence). In DNA form, the CDR3 reads TGCAGTGTCAAACCGAGATTACTAGCGGGAGTGACATCCTACGAGCAGTACTTC. This encodes CSVKPRLLAGVTSYEQYF.

The CDR3 DNA sequence: TGTGCCTGGCTAGGGGTGAACACTGAAGCTTTCTTT. This gives the protein CAWLGVNTEAFF. The V gene is TRBV30, the J gene TRBJ1-1, with a weak D call TRBD1 (5 bases). V lost 5 bases, J lost 0 bases, and 7 bases lay in between. Per the germline V gene, CDR1 is GTSNPN and CDR2 is SVGIG (reference sequence). CDR3 length: 12 residues.

V usage is TRBV9 and J usage is TRBJ2-2; 7 bases fit TRBD2. Germline V lookup: CDR1 SGDLS, CDR2 YYNGEE. V shed 3 bases, J shed 6 bases, and the junction held 11 bases outside the gene matches. There are 16 residues in the CDR3. CDR3 coding DNA: TGTGCCAGCAGCGAGTCCGGGACGGCGGGGGCCGGGGAGCTGTTTTTT. It is translated as CASSESGTAGAGELFF.

The rearrangement links TRBV2 to TRBJ1-5; D remains unclear. Trimming took 6 bases from V and 1 from J, leaving 10 bases between them. The CDR3 loop spans 14 amino acids. The V gene's germline CDR1 is SNHLY and CDR2 FYNNEI. The CDR3 sequence is CASSPPASNQPQHF. The CDR3 DNA sequence: TGTGCCAGCAGCCCCCCTGCGAGCAATCAGCCCCAGCATTTT.

This clonotype was recorded a few times. This chain links TRBV5-1 with TRBJ2-1; no reliable D call. Germline V gene sequence: CDR1 SGHRS, CDR2 YFSETQ. V was cut by 5 bases and J by 3 bases, with 12 bases left in between. This CDR3 contains 14 residues. The CDR3 sequence is CASSKVAVYNEQFF. In DNA, the CDR3 is TGCGCCAGCAGTAAGGTGGCGGTCTACAATGAGCAGTTCTTC.

This chain joins TRBV3-1 and TRBJ2-7; D possibly corresponds to TRBD2 (6 bases). The CDR3 has 13 residues. Germline values: CDR1 LGHDT, CDR2 YNNKEL (reference sequence). V dropped 4 bases and J dropped 5 bases, with 12 bases sitting between them. CDR3 sequence (DNA): TGTGCCAGCAGCCGGAGGGGCAGGAACGAGCAGTACTTC. Protein: CASSRRGRNEQYF.

V gene TRBV7-9 combines with J gene TRBJ2-1; the match to TRBD2 covers 11 bases. Germline-derived CDR1 and CDR2 are SEHNR and FQNEAQ (reference sequence). The CDR3 extends over 15 amino acids. Trimming took 5 bases from V and 9 from J; bases not matched to a gene: 9. The CDR3 nucleotides read TGTGCCAGCAGCCAACTAGCGGGGGAGGCGGCTGAGCAGTTCTTC. Translation gives CASSQLAGEAAEQFF.

This clonotype has just a few counts. The V gene is TRBV7-8, the J gene TRBJ2-1; TRBD1 aligns across 7 bases. The CDR3 is made up of 15 amino acids. Germline V gives CDR1 SGHVS, CDR2 FQNEAQ. The V and J ends lost 5 bases and 3 bases, in that order; junction bases with no gene match: 7. The chain's CDR3 is CASSNRQGDYNEQFF. CDR3 DNA: TGTGCCAGCAGCAATCGACAGGGAGACTACAATGAGCAGTTCTTC.

The genes are TRBV11-3 and TRBJ2-2, with TRBD1 matching 8 bases. CDR3 size: 13 residues. V lost 7 bases and J lost 6; bases outside the gene matches: 4. The germline V gene encodes CDR1 SGHNT and CDR2 YENEEA. In DNA form, the CDR3 reads TGTGCCAGCAACCCAGGGGGCCCCGGGGAGCTGTTTTTT. It yields the protein CASNPGGPGELFF.

In its sample, this clonotype was seen a few times. The chain has TRBV18 and TRBJ2-7; D unclear. In germline, CDR1 is KGHSH, CDR2 LQKENI. Trimming removed 8 bases at V and 2 bases at J, with 10 bases between. The CDR3 has 12 amino acids. CDR3 DNA sequence: TGTGCCAGCGCGGAGATTGCCTACGAGCAGTACTTC. This translates into CASAEIAYEQYF.

This clonotype was seen many times. The rearrangement links TRBV7-8 to TRBJ2-1, with TRBD1 matching 11 bases. The CDR3 covers 20 residues. In germline, CDR1 is SGHVS, CDR2 FQNEAQ. V shed 5 bases, J shed 6 bases, and the junction held 21 bases outside the gene matches. The CDR3 sequence is CASSAPLLTPGQGDLNEQFF. In DNA, the CDR3 is TGTGCCAGCAGCGCTCCACTACTTACACCGGGACAGGGGGATCTCAATGAGCAGTTCTTC.

This clonotype was counted between two and nine times. V gene TRBV12-3 or TRBV12-4 combines with J gene TRBJ2-2; D call uncertain. The CDR3 covers 13 residues. V was pared by 6 bases and J by 5 bases, with 10 bases between. The CDR3 sequence: CASSHDLTGELFF. CDR3 sequence (DNA): TGTGCCAGCAGCCATGATCTAACCGGGGAGCTGTTTTTT.

The chain recombines TRBV4-1 with TRBJ2-1; TRBD1 matches 10 bases. The V gene end was trimmed by 1 base and the J gene end by 4 bases; junction bases not matched to a gene: 4. Looked up from germline, CDR1 is MGHRA and CDR2 is YSYEKL. The CDR3 sequence is 16 residues long. CDR3 sequence reads: CASSQGRGQGYNEQFF. CDR3 nucleotides: TGCGCCAGCAGCCAAGGTCGGGGACAGGGGTACAATGAGCAGTTCTTC.

This chain links TRBV7-9 with TRBJ2-7, with D unclear. Trimming shortened V by 0 bases and J by 3 bases, and 9 bases separated the two germline ends. This CDR3 is 14 amino acids long. Per germline, CDR1 SEHNR and CDR2 FQNEAQ (reference sequence). In DNA form, the CDR3 reads TGTGCCAGCAGCTTAGCCGTTAGATTCTACGAGCAGTACTTC. This gives the protein CASSLAVRFYEQYF.